This TCR beta chain derives from a study of T cells in Graves' hyperthyroidism and ophthalmopathy. This clonotype was seen repeatedly, ten times or more. There were TCR beta CDR3 regions amplified from RNA transcripts. The TCR CDR3 first-round RT-PCR relied on the HTBI primer set. Using its own MiXCR run on the multiplex PCR reads, TCRdb lists one record per CDR3 protein. Among around 560,000 distinct CDR3 sequences listed, approximately 15% were seen once. This CDR3 is built from 15 residues. Trimming cost V 6 bases and J 3 bases; bases outside gene matches: 5. The germline CDR1 and CDR2 sequences are MNHNS and SASEGT.

The chain links TRBV6-1 to TRBJ1-5; the match to TRBD1 covers 10 bases. The specimen was blood. The TCR originated in a woman under 30 with Graves' hyperthyroidism. CDR3 sequence reads: CASRDGQGDNQPQHF. The CDR3 DNA is TGTGCCAGCAGGGATGGACAGGGGGACAATCAGCCCCAGCATTTT.